The 14 T cell receptor beta chains in this list originate from one sample, sequenced in a study of CD8 T cells in ankylosing spondylitis. MiXCR, run by TCRdb on the 5' RACE reads, gives a single entry per CDR3 protein. The sample has 250,000 to 300,000 distinct CDR3 sequences; 20% are singletons. The source material was blood, either unsorted or a sorted T cell fraction (not recorded which). Receptors were obtained from a male donor with ankylosing spondylitis or in good health (not recorded which).

CDR3 nucleotide sequence: TGTGCCAGCAGCTTATCGGAATTGGGGTCCTACGAGCAGTACGTC. Amino acids: CASSLSELGSYEQYV. V gene TRBV11-2 combines with J gene TRBJ2-7; unclear D gene. The V and J ends lost 2 bases and 1 base respectively, with 12 bases between them. CDR1 is SGHAT and CDR2 is FQNNGV in the germline V gene. This CDR3 spans 15 amino acids.

This clonotype was seen more than once but under ten times. This chain uses TRBV20-1 with TRBJ1-1; TRBD1 is a possible D gene (5 bases). Germline V CDR1 and CDR2: DFQATT, SNEGSKA (reference sequence). This CDR3 contains 13 residues. Trimming pared 3 bases from V and 4 bases from J, leaving 12 bases between. The CDR3 DNA reads as TGCAGTGCTAGCCCACAGGTATTCACTGAAGCTTTCTTT. Its protein is CSASPQVFTEAFF.

The chain's CDR3 is CASSNGEGSYNEQFF. CDR3 DNA: TGTGCCAGCAGCAACGGCGAGGGTTCCTACAATGAGCAGTTCTTC. The chain uses TRBV7-2 and TRBJ2-1; D is perhaps TRBD2 (5 bases). V gave up 5 bases and J gave up 1 base, with 12 bases separating them. This CDR3 region has 15 residues. The germline gives CDR1 SGHTA, CDR2 FQGNSA.

As regards this clonotype: A much larger clonotype is one base distant, so this may be a read error. This chain uses TRBV29-1 with TRBJ2-3; TRBD1 might be the D (5 bases). CDR1 and CDR2 (germline): SQVTM, ANQGSEA. The CDR3 extends over 12 amino acids. V was pared by 3 bases and J by 4 bases, with 8 bases between. The CDR3 nucleotides are TGCAGCGTTGACCAGGGTTCAGATACGCAGTATTTT. Translated: CSVDQGSDTQYF.

A few counts support this clonotype. The V call is TRBV12-3 or TRBV12-4, the J call TRBJ2-5; perhaps TRBD2 as D (6 bases). This CDR3 comprises 14 residues. Trimming pared 1 base from V and 2 bases from J, leaving 8 bases between. The CDR3 DNA reads as TGTGCCAGCAGTTTAGGACTAGTACAAGAGACCCAGTACTTC. This encodes CASSLGLVQETQYF.

This clonotype was counted only a few times. The chain uses TRBV4-1 and TRBJ2-3; 7 bases agree with TRBD1. The CDR3 consists of 16 residues. CDR1 is MGHRA and CDR2 is YSYEKL in the germline V gene. V gave up 5 bases and J gave up 2 bases; unmatched junction bases: 10. CDR3 nucleotide sequence: TGCGCCAGCAGCTCAGGGCCGGGACAGACCACAGATACGCAGTATTTT. This translates into CASSSGPGQTTDTQYF.

This sequence joins TRBV5-1 and TRBJ1-2; D perhaps matches TRBD1 (5 bases). Germline lookup yields CDR1 SGHRS and CDR2 YFSETQ. The CDR3 is 12 amino acids. Between the trimmed V and J ends, which lost 5 bases and 2 bases, there was a span of 7 bases. In DNA form, the CDR3 reads TGCGCCAGCAGTGAGGGGAACTATGGCTACACCTTC. Amino acid sequence: CASSEGNYGYTF.

This clonotype has more than one count but fewer than ten. CDR3 residues: CASSEGPGWVQYV. The CDR3 DNA follows: TGTGCCAGCAGTGAAGGGCCGGGATGGGTGCAGTACGTC. This chain uses TRBV6-1 with TRBJ2-7; D is possibly TRBD2 (5 bases). The V and J ends lost 1 base and 9 bases respectively, with 13 bases between them. Germline assignment: CDR1 MNHNS and CDR2 SASEGT. CDR3 length: 13 residues.

This clonotype was counted ten times or more. This chain connects TRBV5-1 to TRBJ2-3; D not certain. V was trimmed by 0 bases and J by 3 bases, leaving 8 bases between them. The CDR3 has 14 amino acids. Per the germline V gene, CDR1 is SGHRS and CDR2 is YFSETQ. The DNA of the CDR3 is TGCGCCAGCAGCTTGGGGGCCAGTACAGATACGCAGTATTTT. Its protein is CASSLGASTDTQYF. Together with reference TRBV5-1 and TRBJ2-3, the CDR3 gives the full variable domain: KAGVTQTPRYLIKTRGQQVTLSCSPISGHRSVSWYQQTPGQGLQFLFEYFSETQRNKGNFPGRFSGRQFSNSRSEMNVSTLELGDSALYLCASSLGASTDTQYFGPGTRLTVL.

CDR3 sequence: CATSRPWTLSSYNEQFF. CDR3 sequence (DNA): TGTGCCACCAGCCGACCTTGGACCCTCAGCTCCTACAATGAGCAGTTCTTC. V usage is TRBV15 and J usage is TRBJ2-1; D is uncertain. The V end was cut by 5 bases, the J end by 0 bases, with 17 bases between. The germline gives CDR1 LNHNV, CDR2 YYDKDF (reference sequence). The CDR3 extends over 17 amino acids.

The chain is built from TRBV4-1 and TRBJ2-5; 7 bases line up with TRBD1. The V gene's germline CDR1 is MGHRA and CDR2 YSYEKL. The CDR3 sequence is 12 residues long. V shed 4 bases, J shed 10 bases, and the junction held 6 bases outside the gene matches. CDR3 in amino acids: CASSPDNRGQYF. DNA for the CDR3: TGCGCCAGCAGCCCAGATAACAGGGGCCAGTACTTC.

The V gene is TRBV20-1, the J gene TRBJ1-2; D gene unclear. The CDR3 is 11 residues long. V lost 8 bases and J 6 bases, leaving 13 bases between the germline ends. Germline CDR1 and CDR2: DFQATT and SNEGSKA (reference sequence). The DNA for the CDR3 is TGCAGTACGAGGCACATTGATGGCTACACCTTC. Translation gives CSTRHIDGYTF.

This clonotype was picked up many times. The chain links TRBV5-1 to TRBJ2-1; D might be TRBD1 or TRBD2, each matching 5 bases. The CDR3 is 16 residues long. From germline, CDR1 is SGHRS and CDR2 YFSETQ. V gave up 4 bases and J gave up 0 bases, with 14 bases separating them. The CDR3 coding sequence is TGCGCCAGCAGCGATATGTTGAGGGGCTCCTACAATGAGCAGTTCTTC. Translated, it gives CASSDMLRGSYNEQFF. Using reference TRBV5-1 and TRBJ2-1 for the parts outside the CDR3, the full variable domain is KAGVTQTPRYLIKTRGQQVTLSCSPISGHRSVSWYQQTPGQGLQFLFEYFSETQRNKGNFPGRFSGRQFSNSRSEMNVSTLELGDSALYLCASSDMLRGSYNEQFFGPGTRLTVL.

This clonotype was seen a few times. The gene calls are TRBV28 and TRBJ2-1; maybe TRBD1 (6 bases). Germline V gene data show CDR1 as MDHEN and CDR2 as SYDVKM. The CDR3 runs 14 residues. Trimming left V 4 bases short and J 7 bases short, with 14 bases between. The CDR3, as DNA: TGTGCCAGCAGTTACAGGGATGGAGGAAATGAGCAGTTCTTC. Protein sequence: CASSYRDGGNEQFF. The complete variable domain, with remaining parts taken from reference TRBV28 and TRBJ2-1, reads DVKVTQSSRYLVKRTGEKVFLECVQDMDHENMFWYRQDPGLGLRLIYFSYDVKMKEKGDIPEGYSVSREKKERFSLILESASTNQTSMYLCASSYRDGGNEQFFGPGTRLTVL.